Listed here are 13 T cell receptor beta chains from one sample, sequenced in a study of early T cells in non-severe SARS-CoV-2 infection. Using its own MiXCR run on the 5' RACE reads, TCRdb lists one record per CDR3 protein. The table lists approximately 52,000 distinct CDR3 sequences, approximately 8.4% of them singletons, with approximately 4.6% in the top ten. The specimen sequenced was whole blood. The receptor source for this set is an adult who was a healthcare worker with PCR-confirmed SARS-CoV-2 infection or an uninfected control (not recorded which).

This clonotype was detected a few times. The chain joins TRBV20-1 to TRBJ2-7; TRBD1 matches at 9 bases. Losses at the gene ends were 4 bases for V and 4 bases for J; bases not matched to a gene: 11. This CDR3 contains 15 residues. Germline V gene data show CDR1 as DFQATT and CDR2 as SNEGSKA (reference sequence). CDR3 sequence reads: CSAIEGTGNVYEQYF. The CDR3, as DNA: TGCAGTGCTATAGAGGGGACAGGGAACGTATACGAGCAGTACTTC.

This clonotype has a handful of counts. The rearrangement links TRBV20-1 to TRBJ1-1; D unresolved. The length of the CDR3 is 13 residues. Looked up from germline, CDR1 is DFQATT and CDR2 is SNEGSKA (reference sequence). V gave up 5 bases and J gave up 6 bases, with 16 bases separating them. This CDR3 is CSALPEPGAEAFF. As DNA, the CDR3 is TGCAGTGCTTTACCCGAACCTGGCGCTGAAGCTTTCTTT.

This clonotype has ten or more counts. The genes are TRBV27 and TRBJ2-3; D is undetermined. Per germline, CDR1 MNHEY and CDR2 SMNVEV (reference sequence). The CDR3 is 14 amino acids. V shed 8 bases and J shed 6 bases, with 18 bases lying between them. The CDR3 region has the DNA TGTGCCAGCCAGCTTAACCGGCGCGTGGATACGCAGTATTTT. This sequence encodes CASQLNRRVDTQYF.

This clonotype was seen repeatedly, ten times or more. This chain uses TRBV20-1 with TRBJ2-2; TRBD2 aligns across 8 bases. The germline V gene has CDR1 DFQATT and CDR2 SNEGSKA (reference sequence). The junction had 4 bases not matched to a gene; V was cut back by 4 bases and J by 6 bases. The CDR3 is 13 residues long. CDR3 protein: CSATRGGPGELFF. CDR3 bases: TGCAGTGCTACACGGGGGGGTCCCGGGGAGCTGTTTTTT.

This clonotype was counted ten times or more. The genes are TRBV7-9 and TRBJ1-5, with a weak D call TRBD1 (5 bases). CDR3 length equals 14 residues. V was pared by 2 bases and J by 2 bases, with 7 bases between. CDR1 and CDR2 from the germline V gene are SEHNR and FQNEAQ (reference sequence). CDR3 nucleotide sequence: TGTGCCAGCAGCTTATGCAGGGGCAATCAGCCCCAGCATTTT. Protein: CASSLCRGNQPQHF.

CDR3 sequence (DNA): TGTGCCATCAGTGAGTCTTTGGGTACGCAGTATTTT. Its translation: CAISESLGTQYF. This chain links TRBV10-3 with TRBJ2-3; D remains ambiguous. V lost 0 bases to trimming and J lost 8 bases, with 6 bases between them. The germline gives CDR1 ENHRY, CDR2 SYGVKD. The CDR3 contains 12 residues.

This clonotype was counted ten times or more. The chain joins TRBV20-1 to TRBJ2-7, with 13 nucleotides matching TRBD2. Germline V gives CDR1 DFQATT, CDR2 SNEGSKA (reference sequence). V lost 4 bases to trimming and J lost 3 bases; unmatched junction nucleotides: 9. This CDR3 region has 16 residues. The CDR3 DNA reads TGCAGTGCTATAAGACTAGCGGGGGGCTTGGGCTACGAGCAGTACTTC. This codes for CSAIRLAGGLGYEQYF.

There are many counts of this clonotype. Likely a read error: the CDR3 ends without its conserved phenylalanine or tryptophan. It is unclear where the CDR3 begins or ends on the DNA, so no DNA is shown, and the CDR3 is as TCRdb lists it. V gene TRBV11-2 combines with J gene TRBJ1-1. The CDR3 spans 10 amino acids, including both terminal residues. The germline gives CDR1 SGHAT, CDR2 FQNNGV. The CDR3 loop is CASSLGGLVE.

This clonotype occurred many times. The genes are TRBV7-9 and TRBJ2-3; 8 positions agree with TRBD2. The CDR3 has 15 residues. The V segment lost 5 bases and the J segment 1 base; nucleotides outside the gene matches: 5. From germline, CDR1 is SEHNR and CDR2 FQNEAQ (reference sequence). The CDR3 protein is CASSPSGFGTDTQYF. DNA of the CDR3: TGTGCCAGCAGCCCTAGCGGGTTCGGCACAGATACGCAGTATTTT.

J is TRBJ1-2 and V is TRBV9, with 7 bases lining up with TRBD1. The CDR3 loop spans 13 amino acids. J gave up 6 bases and V 7 bases, and 9 bases lay outside the gene matches. Germline CDR1 is SGDLS and CDR2 is YYNGEE. CDR3 amino acids: CASGTGTEDGYTF. Written as DNA, the CDR3 is TGTGCCAGCGGTACCGGGACAGAAGATGGCTACACCTTC.

This clonotype turned up a few times. The V call is TRBV28, the J call TRBJ2-7; 11 bases match TRBD2. Unmatched junction bases numbered 7, after V lost 6 bases and J lost 3 bases. The germline gives CDR1 MDHEN, CDR2 SYDVKM. The CDR3 runs to 15 residues. The CDR3 here is CASRPWGTSGYEQYF. In DNA, the CDR3 is TGTGCCAGCAGACCCTGGGGGACTAGCGGCTACGAGCAGTACTTC.

This clonotype showed up many times. The genes are TRBV20-1 and TRBJ1-1; a weak D match, TRBD1 (5 bases). This CDR3 is 17 amino acids long. In germline, CDR1 is DFQATT, CDR2 SNEGSKA (reference sequence). Trimming removed 1 base at V and 3 bases at J, with 21 bases between. For the CDR3, the DNA is TGCAGTGCTAGAGTCCCCGGGCAGGGTGCGGGGGACACTGAAGCTTTCTTT. Amino acid sequence: CSARVPGQGAGDTEAFF.

The chain is built from TRBV9 and TRBJ1-1, with D unresolved. V gave up 0 bases and J gave up 0 bases, with 12 bases separating them. Germline V lookup: CDR1 SGDLS, CDR2 YYNGEE. CDR3 size: 16 residues. CDR3: CASSVEAGIMNTEAFF. CDR3 coding DNA: TGTGCCAGCAGCGTAGAGGCAGGCATCATGAACACTGAAGCTTTCTTT.